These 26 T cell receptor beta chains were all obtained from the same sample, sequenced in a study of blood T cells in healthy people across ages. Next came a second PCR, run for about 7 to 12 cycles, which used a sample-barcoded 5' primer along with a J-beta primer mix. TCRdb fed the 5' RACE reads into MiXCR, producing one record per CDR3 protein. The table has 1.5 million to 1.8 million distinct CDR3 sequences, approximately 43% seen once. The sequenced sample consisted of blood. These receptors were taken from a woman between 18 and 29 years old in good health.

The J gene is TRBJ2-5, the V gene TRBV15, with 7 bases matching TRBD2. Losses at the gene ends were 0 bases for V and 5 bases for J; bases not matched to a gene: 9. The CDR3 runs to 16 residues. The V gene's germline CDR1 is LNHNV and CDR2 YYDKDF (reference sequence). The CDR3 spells CATSRDGTWREETQYF. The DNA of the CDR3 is TGTGCCACCAGCAGAGATGGCACTTGGCGGGAGGAGACCCAGTACTTC.

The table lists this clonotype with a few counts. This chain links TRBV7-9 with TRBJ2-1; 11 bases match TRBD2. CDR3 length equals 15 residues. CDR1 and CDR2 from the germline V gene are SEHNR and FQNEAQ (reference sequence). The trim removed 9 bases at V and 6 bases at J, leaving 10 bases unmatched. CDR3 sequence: CASILAGGLSNEQFF. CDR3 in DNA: TGTGCCAGTATCCTAGCGGGAGGACTATCCAATGAGCAGTTCTTC.

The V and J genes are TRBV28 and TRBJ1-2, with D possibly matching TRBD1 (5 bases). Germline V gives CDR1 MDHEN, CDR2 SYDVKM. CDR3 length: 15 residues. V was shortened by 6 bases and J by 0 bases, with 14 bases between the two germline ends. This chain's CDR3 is CASRPPGPTNYGYTF. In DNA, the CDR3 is TGTGCCAGCAGACCCCCGGGACCGACTAACTATGGCTACACCTTC.

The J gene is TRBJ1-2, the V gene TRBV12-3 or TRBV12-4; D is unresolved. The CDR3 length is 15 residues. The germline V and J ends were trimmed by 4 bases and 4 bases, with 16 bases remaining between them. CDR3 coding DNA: TGTGCCAGCAGTTCCCGTTCGGCGGCGACCTATGGCTACACCTTC. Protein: CASSSRSAATYGYTF.

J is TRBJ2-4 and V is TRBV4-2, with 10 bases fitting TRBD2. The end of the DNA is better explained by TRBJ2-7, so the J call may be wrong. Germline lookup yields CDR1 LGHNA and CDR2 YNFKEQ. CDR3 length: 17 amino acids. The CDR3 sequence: CASSHPQLASGSYEQYF. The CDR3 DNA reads TGTGCCAGCAGCCACCCTCAATTGGCTAGCGGGAGTTACGAGCAGTACTTC.

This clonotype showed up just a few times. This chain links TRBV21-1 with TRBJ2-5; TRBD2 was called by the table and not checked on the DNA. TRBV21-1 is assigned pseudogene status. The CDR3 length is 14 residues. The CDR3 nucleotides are TGTGCCAGCAGGATGACTAGTAAACAGGAGACCCAGTACTTC. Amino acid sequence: CASRMTSKQETQYF.

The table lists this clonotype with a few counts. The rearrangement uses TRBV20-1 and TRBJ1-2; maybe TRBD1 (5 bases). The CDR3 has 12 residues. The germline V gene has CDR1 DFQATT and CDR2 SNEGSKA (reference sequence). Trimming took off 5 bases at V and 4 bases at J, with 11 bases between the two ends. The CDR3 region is CSAAGGAYGYTF. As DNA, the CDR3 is TGCAGTGCTGCCGGTGGGGCCTATGGCTACACCTTC.

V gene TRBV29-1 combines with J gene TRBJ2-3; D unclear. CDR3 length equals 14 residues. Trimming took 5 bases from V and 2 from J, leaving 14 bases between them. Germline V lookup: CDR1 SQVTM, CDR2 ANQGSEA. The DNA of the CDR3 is TGCAGCGTTTCCTCGGGTGGGGTCACAGATACGCAGTATTTT. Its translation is CSVSSGGVTDTQYF.

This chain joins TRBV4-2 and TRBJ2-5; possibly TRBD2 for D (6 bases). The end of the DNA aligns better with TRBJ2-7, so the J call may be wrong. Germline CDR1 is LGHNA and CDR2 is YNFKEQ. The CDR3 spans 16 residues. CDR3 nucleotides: TGTGCCAGCAGCCAGGAAGAGGGTAGCGGATTCTACGAGCAGTACTTC. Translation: CASSQEEGSGFYEQYF.

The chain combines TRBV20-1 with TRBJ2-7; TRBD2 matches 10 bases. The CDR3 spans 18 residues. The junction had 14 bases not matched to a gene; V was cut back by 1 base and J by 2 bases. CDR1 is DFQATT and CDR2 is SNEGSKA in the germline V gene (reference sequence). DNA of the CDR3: TGCAGTGCTAGAGGTCACAGCGGGAGGGCCGGTCGGACCTACGAGCAGTACTTC. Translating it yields CSARGHSGRAGRTYEQYF.

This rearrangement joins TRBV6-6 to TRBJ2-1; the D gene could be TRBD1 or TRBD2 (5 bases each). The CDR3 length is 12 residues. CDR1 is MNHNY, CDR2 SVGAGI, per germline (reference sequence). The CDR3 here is CTNGVGDNEQFF. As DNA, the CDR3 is TGTACCAATGGGGTGGGGGACAATGAGCAGTTCTTC.

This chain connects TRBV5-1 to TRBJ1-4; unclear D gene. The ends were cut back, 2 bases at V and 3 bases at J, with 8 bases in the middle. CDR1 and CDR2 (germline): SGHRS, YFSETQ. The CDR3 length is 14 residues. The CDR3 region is CASSFVAANEKLFF. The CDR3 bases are TGCGCCAGCAGCTTTGTAGCCGCTAATGAAAAACTGTTTTTT.

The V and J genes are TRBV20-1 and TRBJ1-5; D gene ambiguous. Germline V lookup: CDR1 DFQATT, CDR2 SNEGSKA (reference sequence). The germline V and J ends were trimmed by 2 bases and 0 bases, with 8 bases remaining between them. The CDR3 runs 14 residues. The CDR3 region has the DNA TGCAGTGCTAGATTTCCAAATAGCAATCAGCCCCAGCATTTT. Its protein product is CSARFPNSNQPQHF.

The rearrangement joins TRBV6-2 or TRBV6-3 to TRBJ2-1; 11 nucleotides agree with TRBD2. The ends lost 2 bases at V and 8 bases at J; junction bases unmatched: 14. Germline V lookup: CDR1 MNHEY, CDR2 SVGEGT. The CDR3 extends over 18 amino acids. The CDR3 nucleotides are TGTGCCAGCAGTTACGCTCTAGCGGGAGGATTCGGGGACGATGAGCAGTTCTTC. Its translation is CASSYALAGGFGDDEQFF.

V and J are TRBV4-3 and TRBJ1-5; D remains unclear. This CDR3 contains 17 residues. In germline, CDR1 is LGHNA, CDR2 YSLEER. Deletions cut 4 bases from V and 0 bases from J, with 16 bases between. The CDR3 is CASSRPPGEDSNQPQHF. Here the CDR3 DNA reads TGCGCCAGCAGCCGCCCCCCCGGGGAGGATAGCAATCAGCCCCAGCATTTT.

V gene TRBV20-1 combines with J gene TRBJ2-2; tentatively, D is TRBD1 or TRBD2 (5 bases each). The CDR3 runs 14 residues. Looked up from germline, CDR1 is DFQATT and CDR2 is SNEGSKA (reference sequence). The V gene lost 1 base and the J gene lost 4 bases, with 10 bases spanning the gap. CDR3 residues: CSARVGAGTGELFF. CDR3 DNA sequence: TGCAGTGCTAGAGTCGGGGCGGGCACCGGGGAGCTGTTTTTT.

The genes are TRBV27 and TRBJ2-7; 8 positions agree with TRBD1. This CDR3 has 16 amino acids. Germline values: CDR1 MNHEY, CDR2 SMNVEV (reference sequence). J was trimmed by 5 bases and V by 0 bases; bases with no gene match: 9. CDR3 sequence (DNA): TGTGCCAGCAGTTTATCTCCCGGACAGGGTTTCCACGAGCAGTACTTC. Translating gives CASSLSPGQGFHEQYF.

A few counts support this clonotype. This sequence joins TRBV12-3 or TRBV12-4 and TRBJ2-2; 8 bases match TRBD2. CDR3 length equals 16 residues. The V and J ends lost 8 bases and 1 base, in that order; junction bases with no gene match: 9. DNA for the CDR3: TGTGCCAGCCGAGGATGGCTAGCGGGGAACACCGGGGAGCTGTTTTTT. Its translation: CASRGWLAGNTGELFF.

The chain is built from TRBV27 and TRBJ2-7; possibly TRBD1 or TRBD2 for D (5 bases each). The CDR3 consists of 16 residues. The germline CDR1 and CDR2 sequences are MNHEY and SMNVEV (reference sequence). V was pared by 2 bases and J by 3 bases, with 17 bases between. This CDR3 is CASSLGGRGASYEQYF. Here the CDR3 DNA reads TGTGCCAGCAGTTTAGGGGGAAGGGGAGCCAGCTACGAGCAGTACTTC.

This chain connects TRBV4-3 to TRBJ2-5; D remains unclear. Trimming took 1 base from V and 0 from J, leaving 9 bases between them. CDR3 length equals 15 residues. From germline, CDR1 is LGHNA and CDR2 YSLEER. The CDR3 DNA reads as TGCGCCAGCAGCCAAGGTCCGTCAGACCAAGAGACCCAGTACTTC. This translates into CASSQGPSDQETQYF.

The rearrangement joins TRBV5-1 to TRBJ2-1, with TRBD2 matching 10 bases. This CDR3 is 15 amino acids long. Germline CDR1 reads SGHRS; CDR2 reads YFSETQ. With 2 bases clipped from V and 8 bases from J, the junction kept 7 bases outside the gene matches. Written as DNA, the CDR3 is TGCGCCAGCAGCTTTTTGGAGCGGGGGGGCCATGAGCAGTTCTTC. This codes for CASSFLERGGHEQFF.

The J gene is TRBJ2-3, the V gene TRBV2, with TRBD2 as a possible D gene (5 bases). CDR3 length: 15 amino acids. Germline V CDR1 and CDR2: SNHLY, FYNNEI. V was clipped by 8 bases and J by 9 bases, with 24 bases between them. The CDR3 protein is CASPRSGKRYKTQYF. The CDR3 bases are TGTGCCAGCCCCCGGAGCGGCAAACGATATAAGACGCAGTATTTT. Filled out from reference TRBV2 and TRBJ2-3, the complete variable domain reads EPEVTQTPSHQVTQMGQEVILRCVPISNHLYFYWYRQILGQKVEFLVSFYNNEISEKSEIFDDQFSVERPDGSNFTLKIRSTKLEDSAMYFCASPRSGKRYKTQYFGPGTRLTVL.

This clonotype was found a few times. As DNA, the CDR3 is TGTGCCAGCAGCCCCGGACAGGGGATATTAGGCTACGAGCAGTACTTC. The encoded protein is CASSPGQGILGYEQYF. The V gene is TRBV5-6, the J gene TRBJ2-7, with TRBD1 matching 9 bases. CDR1 is SGHDT and CDR2 is YYEEEE in the germline V gene. The V and J ends lost 4 bases and 3 bases, in that order; junction bases with no gene match: 11. The CDR3 extends over 16 amino acids.

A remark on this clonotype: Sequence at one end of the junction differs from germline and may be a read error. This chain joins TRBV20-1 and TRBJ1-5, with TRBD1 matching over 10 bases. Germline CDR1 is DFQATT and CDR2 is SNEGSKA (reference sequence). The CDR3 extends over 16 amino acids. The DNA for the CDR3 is TGCAGTGCTAGATGGGCGACAGGGGGCTACAATCAACCCCAGCATTTT. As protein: CSARWATGGYNQPQHF.

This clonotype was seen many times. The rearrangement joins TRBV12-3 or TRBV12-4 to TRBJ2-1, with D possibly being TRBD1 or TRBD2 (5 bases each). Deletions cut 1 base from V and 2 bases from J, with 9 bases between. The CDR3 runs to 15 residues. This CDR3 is CASSLGGNAYNEQFF. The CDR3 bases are TGTGCCAGCAGTTTAGGGGGGAACGCCTACAATGAGCAGTTCTTC.

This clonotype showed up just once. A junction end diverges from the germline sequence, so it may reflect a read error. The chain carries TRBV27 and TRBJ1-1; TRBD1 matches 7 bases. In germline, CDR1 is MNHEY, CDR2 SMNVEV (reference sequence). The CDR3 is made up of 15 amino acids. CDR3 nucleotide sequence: TGTGCCGGCAGTTTATCGGGACAGATGAACACTGAAGCTTTCTTT. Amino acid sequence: CAGSLSGQMNTEAFF.